This T cell receptor (beta chain) stems from a study of shared clonotypes between healthy human individuals. Study details: Per-donor plates numbered three CD4 naive, three CD4 memory, two CD8 naive and one CD8 memory.

CDR1 and CDR2 (germline): LNHDA, SQIVND (reference sequence). Trimming removed 6 bases at V and 0 bases at J, with 9 bases between. The CDR3 loop spans 14 amino acids. Concerning this clone itself: What it binds is not known.

Sequencing was performed with immunoSEQ multiplex PCR; in TCRdb, only in-frame clones are kept and a portion is missing. The table has about 1.5 million clones, roughly 96% seen once. The study, taken as a whole, reports: Estimated richness was generally greater in naive than memory subsets. Even with large depth, rarefaction showed that sorted-subset sequencing was incomplete.

What was sequenced was naive CD4+ T cells sorted from blood. Indicated subset: CD45RA+ positively selected. This sequence was found in a man aged 25-45 years in good health. The rearrangement links TRBV19 to TRBJ1-5; D gene unclear. The chain's CDR3 is CASRFILSNQPQHF. The DNA of the CDR3 is TGTGCCAGTAGATTTATTCTTAGCAATCAGCCCCAGCATTTT.